A single TCR beta chain is shown here with its context. Its antigen is currently unknown. A much bigger clone sits one base away, suggesting this may be a read error. The conserved final phenylalanine or tryptophan is absent from the CDR3, which likely points to a read error. The data belong to a study of T cell repertoires in cytomegalovirus infection. Overall study context: Public TCR beta signatures marked donors with CMV infection and the matching HLA. Study results and limitations: What dominated the ex vivo response were HLA-C-restricted CMV-specific TCR beta clonotypes. Of the TCR beta families, the public ones yielded a cumulative frequency that identified carriers of CMV plus the relevant HLA.

CDR1 is MGHRA, CDR2 YSYEKL, per germline. The CDR3 length is 15 residues. V lost 3 bases and J lost 0, with 11 bases in between. Each CDR3 protein is one row after TCRdb ran MiXCR on the reads. The data contain 350,000 to 550,000 distinct CDR3 sequences, 31% of them singletons. Source material: PBMCs. V is TRBV4-1 and J is TRBJ1-2, with a possible D match to TRBD1 (5 bases). The sequence was collected from a human donor in good health (CMV status not recorded). Some clones in this sample may be carry-over from other donors' samples. For the CDR3, the DNA is TGCGCCAGCAGCCAGACAGACAACGCTAACTATGGCTACACCTTA. Its translation is CASSQTDNANYGYTL.